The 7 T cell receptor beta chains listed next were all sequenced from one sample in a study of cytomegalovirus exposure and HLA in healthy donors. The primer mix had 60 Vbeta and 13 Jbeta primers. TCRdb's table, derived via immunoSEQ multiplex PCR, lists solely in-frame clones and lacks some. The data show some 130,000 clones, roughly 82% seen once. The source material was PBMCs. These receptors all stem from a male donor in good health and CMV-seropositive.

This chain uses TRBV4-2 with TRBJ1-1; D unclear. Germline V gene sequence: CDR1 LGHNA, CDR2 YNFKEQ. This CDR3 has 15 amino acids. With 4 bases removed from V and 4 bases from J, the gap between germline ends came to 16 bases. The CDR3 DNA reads TGTGCCAGCAGCCTCGCTTTGAGTGTGAGCACTGAAGCTTTCTTT. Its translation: CASSLALSVSTEAFF.

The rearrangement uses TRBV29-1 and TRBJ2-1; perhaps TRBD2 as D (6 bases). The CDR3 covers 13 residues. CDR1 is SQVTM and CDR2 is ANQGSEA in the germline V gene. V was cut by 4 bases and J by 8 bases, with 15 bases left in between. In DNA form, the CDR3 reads TGCAGCGTTGGGTTCCTGACTAGATATGAGCAGTTCTTC. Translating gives CSVGFLTRYEQFF.

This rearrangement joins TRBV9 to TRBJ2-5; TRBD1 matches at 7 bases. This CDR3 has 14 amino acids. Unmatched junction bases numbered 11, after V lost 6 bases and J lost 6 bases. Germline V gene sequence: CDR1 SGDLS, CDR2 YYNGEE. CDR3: CASTRGGSYQTQYF. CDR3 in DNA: TGTGCCAGCACGCGAGGGGGCAGCTATCAGACCCAGTACTTC. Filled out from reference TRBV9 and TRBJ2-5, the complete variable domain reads DSGVTQTPKHLITATGQRVTLRCSPRSGDLSVYWYQQSLDQGLQFLIQYYNGEERAKGNILERFSAQQFPDLHSELNLSSLELGDSALYFCASTRGGSYQTQYFGPGTRLLVL.

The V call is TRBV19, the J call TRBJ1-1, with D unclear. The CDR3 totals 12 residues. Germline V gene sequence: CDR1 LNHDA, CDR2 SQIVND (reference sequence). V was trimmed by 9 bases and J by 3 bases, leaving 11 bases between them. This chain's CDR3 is CASAGYYTEAFF. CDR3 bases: TGTGCCAGCGCAGGATACTACACTGAAGCTTTCTTT. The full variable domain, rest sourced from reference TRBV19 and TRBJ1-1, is DGGITQSPKYLFRKEGQNVTLSCEQNLNHDAMYWYRQDPGQGLRLIYYSQIVNDFQKGDIAEGYSVSREKKESFPLTVTSAQKNPTAFYLCASAGYYTEAFFGQGTRLTVV.

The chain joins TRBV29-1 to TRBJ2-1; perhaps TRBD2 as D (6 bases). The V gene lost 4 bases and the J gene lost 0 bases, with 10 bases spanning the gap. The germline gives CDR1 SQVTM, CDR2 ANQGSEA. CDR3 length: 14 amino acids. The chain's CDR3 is CSVGGLGSYNEQFF. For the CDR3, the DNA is TGCAGCGTTGGGGGACTTGGCTCCTACAATGAGCAGTTCTTC.

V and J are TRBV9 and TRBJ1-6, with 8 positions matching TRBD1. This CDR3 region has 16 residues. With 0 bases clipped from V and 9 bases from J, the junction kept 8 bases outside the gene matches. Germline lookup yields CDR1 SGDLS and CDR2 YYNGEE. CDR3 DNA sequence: TGTGCCAGCAGCGTAGATAGGACAGGGCCCACTTCACCCCTCCACTTT. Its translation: CASSVDRTGPTSPLHF.

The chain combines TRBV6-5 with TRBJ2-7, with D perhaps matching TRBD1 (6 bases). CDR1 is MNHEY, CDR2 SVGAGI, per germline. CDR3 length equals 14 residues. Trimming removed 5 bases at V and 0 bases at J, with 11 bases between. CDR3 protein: CASSRGDTSYEQYF. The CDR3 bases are TGTGCCAGCAGTAGAGGGGACACCTCCTACGAGCAGTACTTC.